The T cell receptor (beta chain) described here comes from a study of cytomegalovirus exposure and HLA in healthy donors. Study observations and caveats: In a later analysis, CMV-associated beta chains were mostly HLA-associated, it appeared. Links to common viral pathogens appeared, in a later analysis, for several of the most significant clusters. Cytomegalovirus status, reportedly, was diagnosed with high specificity and sensitivity by the classifier. Segments of the TCR beta V type were, in most cases, productive about 90% or about 30% of the time in an earlier analysis.

Vbeta (60) and Jbeta (13) primers were used in the PCR. Using immunoSEQ multiplex PCR, the repertoire was profiled, and TCRdb retains in-frame clones only, with some absent. The sample lists 150,000 to 200,000 clones; roughly 78% were seen once. Germline V CDR1 and CDR2: SGHRS, YFSETQ. V lost 4 bases, J lost 8 bases, and 18 bases lay in between. The CDR3 runs 14 residues. A note on this clone: The antigen is not known.

The sequence was collected from a woman between 50 and 59 years old in good health and CMV-seropositive. The specimen sequenced was PBMCs. V gene TRBV5-1 combines with J gene TRBJ1-2, with D tentatively TRBD1 (5 bases). In DNA, the CDR3 is TGCGCCAGCAGCCGATGGGACCGCGGGGGAGGCTACACCTTC. This translates into CASSRWDRGGGYTF.